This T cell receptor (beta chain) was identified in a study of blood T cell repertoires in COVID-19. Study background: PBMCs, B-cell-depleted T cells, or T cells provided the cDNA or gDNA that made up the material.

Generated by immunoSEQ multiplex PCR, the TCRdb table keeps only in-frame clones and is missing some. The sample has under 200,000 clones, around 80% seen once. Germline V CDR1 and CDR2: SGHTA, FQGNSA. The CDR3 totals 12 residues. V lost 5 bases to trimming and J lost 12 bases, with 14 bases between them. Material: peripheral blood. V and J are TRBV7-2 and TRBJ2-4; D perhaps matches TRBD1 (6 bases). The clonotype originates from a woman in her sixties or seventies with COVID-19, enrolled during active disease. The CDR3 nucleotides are TGTGCCAGCAGCAGCGAATGGGACACTCAGTACTTC. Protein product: CASSSEWDTQYF.